The source of this T cell receptor (beta chain) is a study of cytomegalovirus exposure and HLA in healthy donors. V gave up 3 bases and J gave up 0 bases, with 7 bases separating them. The CDR3 consists of 15 residues. In germline, CDR1 is SGHNT, CDR2 YYREEE (reference sequence). Primers included in the PCR were 60 Vbeta and 13 Jbeta primers. Libraries were prepared by immunoSEQ multiplex PCR; TCRdb keeps only in-frame clonotypes and omits some of them. The sample contains 30,000 to 35,000 clones, over 60% of which appear only once. Remarks on this clone: Its antigen is not known.

Study-wide points: In most subjects, TCR beta sequences reportedly gave accurate predictions of HLA-A and HLA-B alleles. One later analysis reportedly identified an Asian-associated ancestry cluster that showed fewer N-insertions than the approximately 600-donor mean. HLA allele associations emerged for around 15,000 TCR beta sequences in a later analysis, at 0.05 false discovery rate. Among TCR beta chains, those listed as cytomegalovirus-associated numbered fewer than 200.

The genes are TRBV5-4 and TRBJ2-6; D unresolved. This clonotype was obtained from a man aged 35-49 years in good health and CMV-seropositive. Input material: PBMCs. CDR3 bases: TGTGCCAGCAGCTCCCCAAACTCTGGGGCCAACGTCCTGACTTTC. Translated: CASSSPNSGANVLTF.